These 27 T cell receptor beta chains came from one sample sequenced in a study of blood T cell repertoires in COVID-19. Sequenced by immunoSEQ multiplex PCR; TCRdb stores in-frame clones only, minus some. The data contain around 60,000 clones, almost 90% of them singletons. The specimen sequenced was peripheral blood. All receptors come from a man aged 60 to 69 with active COVID-19.

This clone occurred once. This rearrangement joins TRBV5-1 to TRBJ2-7; TRBD2 matches 9 bases. Germline CDR1 reads SGHRS; CDR2 reads YFSETQ. J was trimmed by 6 bases and V by 5 bases; bases with no gene match: 12. This CDR3 is built from 15 residues. The chain's CDR3 is CASRKVAGVDSEQYF. CDR3 in DNA: TGCGCCAGCAGAAAAGTAGCGGGAGTCGACTCCGAGCAGTACTTC. Drawing the rest from reference TRBV5-1 and TRBJ2-7, the complete variable domain is KAGVTQTPRYLIKTRGQQVTLSCSPISGHRSVSWYQQTPGQGLQFLFEYFSETQRNKGNFPGRFSGRQFSNSRSEMNVSTLELGDSALYLCASRKVAGVDSEQYFGPGTRLTVT.

The genes are TRBV19 and TRBJ2-4; a possible D gene is TRBD1 (6 bases). The CDR3 length is 17 residues. Trimming removed 5 bases from V and 6 bases from J, with 23 bases in between. CDR1 and CDR2 from the germline V gene are LNHDA and SQIVND (reference sequence). DNA for the CDR3: TGTGCCAGTAGTCGAAGGACAGCGCGAGATTCTAGAAACATTCAGTACTTC. This codes for CASSRRTARDSRNIQYF.

The V and J genes are TRBV5-4 and TRBJ2-5, with 9 bases matching TRBD1. There are 15 residues in the CDR3. Germline lookup yields CDR1 SGHNT and CDR2 YYREEE (reference sequence). V trimming: 2 bases; J trimming: 2 bases; junction bases outside the gene matches: 4. CDR3 DNA: TGTGCCAGCAGCTTACAGGGGGCCGGGCAAGAGACCCAGTACTTC. Amino acids: CASSLQGAGQETQYF.

V is TRBV2 and J is TRBJ2-3; unclear D gene. The CDR3 has 11 amino acids. V dropped 8 bases and J dropped 3 bases, with 6 bases sitting between them. Germline V gene lookup returns CDR1 SNHLY and CDR2 FYNNEI. The CDR3 loop is CASRRTDTQYF. The CDR3 region has the DNA TGTGCCAGCCGCCGGACAGATACGCAGTATTTT.

The V call is TRBV19, the J call TRBJ1-3; D gene uncertain. V lost 3 bases to trimming and J lost 4 bases, with 10 bases between them. CDR3 length: 14 residues. From germline, CDR1 is LNHDA and CDR2 SQIVND (reference sequence). The CDR3 DNA reads TGTGCCAGTAGTATCGTGGCGGTCGGAAACACCATATATTTT. It yields the protein CASSIVAVGNTIYF.

The genes are TRBV5-5 and TRBJ2-5; TRBD2 matches 8 bases. V lost 3 bases to trimming and J lost 5 bases; unmatched junction nucleotides: 6. The length of the CDR3 is 14 residues. Germline assignment: CDR1 SGHKS and CDR2 YYEKEE (reference sequence). This CDR3 reads CASSSGGPGETQYF. CDR3 nucleotide sequence: TGTGCCAGCAGCTCGGGAGGGCCCGGTGAGACCCAGTACTTC. Variable domain in full (rest from reference TRBV5-5 and TRBJ2-5): DAGVTQSPTHLIKTRGQQVTLRCSPISGHKSVSWYQQVLGQGPQFIFQYYEKEERGRGNFPDRFSARQFPNYSSELNVNALLLGDSALYLCASSSGGPGETQYFGPGTRLLVL.

This clone has just one count. This chain links TRBV29-1 with TRBJ2-5, with D unclear. The CDR3 extends over 14 amino acids. In germline, CDR1 is SQVTM, CDR2 ANQGSEA. V lost 7 bases, J lost 0 bases, and 15 bases lay in between. This chain's CDR3 is CSGAPNEYQETQYF. The CDR3, as DNA: TGCAGCGGGGCCCCGAACGAGTACCAAGAGACCCAGTACTTC.

V is TRBV6-5 and J is TRBJ2-1, with TRBD2 matching 7 bases. The junction had 8 bases not matched to a gene; V was cut back by 4 bases and J by 8 bases. The CDR3 length is 14 residues. The germline gives CDR1 MNHEY, CDR2 SVGAGI. This chain's CDR3 is CASSSFGGDDEQFF. The CDR3, as DNA: TGTGCCAGCAGTTCCTTTGGGGGGGATGATGAGCAGTTCTTC.

This chain links TRBV5-1 with TRBJ2-1; D perhaps matches TRBD1 (5 bases). Germline CDR1 is SGHRS and CDR2 is YFSETQ. This CDR3 region has 13 residues. Deletions cut 0 bases from V and 8 bases from J, with 9 bases between. The CDR3 loop reads CASSLGVQDEQFF. The CDR3 DNA follows: TGCGCCAGCAGCTTGGGGGTACAGGATGAGCAGTTCTTC.

This chain uses TRBV11-2 with TRBJ2-2, with 8 positions matching TRBD1. The trim removed 3 bases at V and 7 bases at J, leaving 4 bases unmatched. Germline V gene data show CDR1 as SGHAT and CDR2 as FQNNGV. The CDR3 is made up of 14 amino acids. The CDR3 nucleotides read TGTGCCAGCAGCTTGAACAGGGGGTACGGGGAGCTGTTTTTT. This codes for CASSLNRGYGELFF.

The V gene is TRBV3-1 (or the pseudogene TRBV3-2), the J gene TRBJ1-2, with TRBD1 matching 7 bases. V lost 2 bases to trimming and J lost 12 bases; unmatched junction nucleotides: 12. CDR1 is LGHDT and CDR2 is YNNKEL in the germline V gene (reference sequence). The length of the CDR3 is 14 residues. The CDR3 here is CASSQPGQEPGHTF. The CDR3, as DNA: TGTGCCAGCAGCCAACCCGGACAGGAGCCAGGTCACACCTTC.

This sequence joins TRBV18 and TRBJ1-3, with no clear D. Trimming left V 3 bases short and J 0 bases short, with 9 bases between. CDR1 is KGHSH and CDR2 is LQKENI in the germline V gene. The length of the CDR3 is 15 residues. The CDR3 is CASSPLRGSGNTIYF. The CDR3 DNA sequence: TGTGCCAGCTCACCTCTTCGGGGCTCTGGAAACACCATATATTTT.

The V and J genes are TRBV28 and TRBJ1-1, with 7 bases fitting TRBD1. V shed 5 bases, J shed 9 bases, and the junction held 6 bases outside the gene matches. The CDR3 covers 12 residues. The germline gives CDR1 MDHEN, CDR2 SYDVKM. CDR3 nucleotides: TGTGCCAGCAGTGAAGACAGGGAAAAAGCTTTCTTT. Protein sequence: CASSEDREKAFF. The variable domain in full, with the rest retrieved from reference TRBV28 and TRBJ1-1, is DVKVTQSSRYLVKRTGEKVFLECVQDMDHENMFWYRQDPGLGLRLIYFSYDVKMKEKGDIPEGYSVSREKKERFSLILESASTNQTSMYLCASSEDREKAFFGQGTRLTVV.

This rearrangement joins TRBV7-2 to TRBJ1-6; the match to TRBD1 covers 10 bases. The CDR3 totals 14 residues. CDR1 and CDR2 from the germline V gene are SGHTA and FQGNSA. V trimming: 5 bases; J trimming: 10 bases; junction bases outside the gene matches: 5. The CDR3 DNA sequence: TGTGCCAGCAGCCCCCGACAGGGGGCATCACCCCTCCACTTT. Translating gives CASSPRQGASPLHF.

The chain links TRBV30 to TRBJ1-6; 7 bases map to TRBD1. There are 14 residues in the CDR3. The V segment lost 1 base and the J segment 5 bases; nucleotides outside the gene matches: 2. Germline V gene data show CDR1 as GTSNPN and CDR2 as SVGIG (reference sequence). The chain's CDR3 is CAWSGDRHNSPLHF. The CDR3 region has the DNA TGTGCCTGGAGTGGGGACAGACATAATTCACCCCTCCACTTT.

This clone was counted only a few times. This sequence joins TRBV5-1 and TRBJ2-7, with D possibly matching TRBD1 (6 bases). Germline CDR1 reads SGHRS; CDR2 reads YFSETQ. This CDR3 has 13 amino acids. V was pared by 4 bases and J by 1 base, with 9 bases between. The CDR3 protein is CASSNRVSYEQYF. CDR3 coding DNA: TGCGCCAGCAGCAACAGGGTATCCTACGAGCAGTACTTC.

The J gene is TRBJ1-1, the V gene TRBV3-1 (or the pseudogene TRBV3-2); TRBD1 aligns across 7 bases. V lost 6 bases to trimming and J lost 2 bases; unmatched junction nucleotides: 9. There are 15 residues in the CDR3. Germline values: CDR1 LGHDT, CDR2 YNNKEL (reference sequence). The CDR3 is CASRKQGPLNTEAFF. In DNA, the CDR3 is TGTGCCAGCAGGAAACAGGGGCCGCTAAACACTGAAGCTTTCTTT.

The CDR3 loop is CASSQGGAANIQYF. CDR3 bases: TGTGCCAGCAGCCAGGGGGGGGCGGCGAACATTCAGTACTTC. This chain uses TRBV14 with TRBJ2-4, with a possible D match to TRBD2 (7 bases). V was clipped by 3 bases and J by 7 bases, with 13 bases between them. The V gene's germline CDR1 is SGHDN and CDR2 FVKESK. There are 14 residues in the CDR3.

This chain links TRBV3-1 (or the pseudogene TRBV3-2) with TRBJ2-1; maybe TRBD1 (6 bases). Trimming removed 6 bases at V and 7 bases at J, with 13 bases between. Germline V gene lookup returns CDR1 LGHDT and CDR2 YNNKEL (reference sequence). The CDR3 has 13 amino acids. The CDR3 DNA reads as TGTGCCAGCAGTTACAGGGTTGGGAATGAGCAGTTCTTC. Translation gives CASSYRVGNEQFF.

The V gene is TRBV7-9, the J gene TRBJ2-3; D is possibly TRBD1 (5 bases). CDR3 length: 15 residues. Germline V gene lookup returns CDR1 SEHNR and CDR2 FQNEAQ (reference sequence). V was cut by 5 bases and J by 2 bases, with 14 bases left in between. The DNA for the CDR3 is TGTGCCAGCAGCGAAGGGGTCAGCTACACAGATACGCAGTATTTT. Translation: CASSEGVSYTDTQYF.

This clone was seen a single time. This chain connects TRBV7-2 to TRBJ1-1, with a possible D match to TRBD1 (6 bases). CDR3 size: 15 residues. Germline V gene lookup returns CDR1 SGHTA and CDR2 FQGNSA. Between the trimmed V and J ends, which lost 3 bases and 3 bases, there was a span of 14 bases. The CDR3 DNA reads TGTGCCAGCAGCTTCTTACTGAACAGGGACACTGAAGCTTTCTTT. Its protein product is CASSFLLNRDTEAFF.

The chain recombines TRBV30 with TRBJ1-2; D gene unclear. Trimming removed 1 base at V and 8 bases at J, with 14 bases between. Looked up from germline, CDR1 is GTSNPN and CDR2 is SVGIG (reference sequence). This CDR3 has 13 amino acids. The CDR3 spells CAWSAGGGLGYTF. CDR3 DNA sequence: TGTGCCTGGAGTGCAGGAGGAGGTTTAGGCTACACCTTC.

The rearrangement joins TRBV9 to TRBJ2-5; TRBD2 matches 9 bases. The CDR3 is 16 residues long. From germline, CDR1 is SGDLS and CDR2 YYNGEE. With V trimmed by 0 bases and J by 5 bases, 8 bases remained unmatched. CDR3 bases: TGTGCCAGCAGCGTAGTGGGTAGCGGGAGATCGGAGACCCAGTACTTC. Translating gives CASSVVGSGRSETQYF. Looking up the rest from reference TRBV9 and TRBJ2-5 gives the full variable domain: DSGVTQTPKHLITATGQRVTLRCSPRSGDLSVYWYQQSLDQGLQFLIQYYNGEERAKGNILERFSAQQFPDLHSELNLSSLELGDSALYFCASSVVGSGRSETQYFGPGTRLLVL.

This chain uses TRBV12-3 or TRBV12-4 with TRBJ1-5, with no clear D. The ends were cut back, 7 bases at V and 3 bases at J, with 7 bases in the middle. This CDR3 spans 12 amino acids. The CDR3 coding sequence is TGTGCCAGCACATCTAACAATCAGCCCCAGCATTTT. It specifies CASTSNNQPQHF.

The chain uses TRBV3-1 (or the pseudogene TRBV3-2) and TRBJ2-2; the match to TRBD2 covers 9 bases. Trimming at V came to 0 bases and at J to 4 bases, leaving 6 bases not matched to a gene. The CDR3 has 17 residues. Germline CDR1 is LGHDT and CDR2 is YNNKEL (reference sequence). The CDR3 nucleotides read TGTGCCAGCAGCCAAGATTACGCGGGGGGGCGCACCGGGGAGCTGTTTTTT. This translates into CASSQDYAGGRTGELFF.

This chain joins TRBV5-6 and TRBJ1-4, with TRBD1 matching 8 bases. Germline V gives CDR1 SGHDT, CDR2 YYEEEE. Trimming took 4 bases from V and 7 from J; bases not matched to a gene: 6. The CDR3 totals 14 residues. CDR3 nucleotide sequence: TGTGCCAGCAGCCCCGGGACAGGAATTGAAAAACTGTTTTTT. Amino acid sequence: CASSPGTGIEKLFF.

This chain links TRBV6-2 or TRBV6-3 with TRBJ1-5; weak D call: TRBD1 (6 bases). The V end was cut by 2 bases, the J end by 1 base, with 15 bases between. The CDR3 is 17 residues long. Germline loops: CDR1 MNHEY, CDR2 SVGEGT. The CDR3 protein is CASSYDQGLGSNQPQHF. The CDR3, as DNA: TGTGCCAGCAGTTACGACCAGGGGCTGGGGAGCAATCAGCCCCAGCATTTT.